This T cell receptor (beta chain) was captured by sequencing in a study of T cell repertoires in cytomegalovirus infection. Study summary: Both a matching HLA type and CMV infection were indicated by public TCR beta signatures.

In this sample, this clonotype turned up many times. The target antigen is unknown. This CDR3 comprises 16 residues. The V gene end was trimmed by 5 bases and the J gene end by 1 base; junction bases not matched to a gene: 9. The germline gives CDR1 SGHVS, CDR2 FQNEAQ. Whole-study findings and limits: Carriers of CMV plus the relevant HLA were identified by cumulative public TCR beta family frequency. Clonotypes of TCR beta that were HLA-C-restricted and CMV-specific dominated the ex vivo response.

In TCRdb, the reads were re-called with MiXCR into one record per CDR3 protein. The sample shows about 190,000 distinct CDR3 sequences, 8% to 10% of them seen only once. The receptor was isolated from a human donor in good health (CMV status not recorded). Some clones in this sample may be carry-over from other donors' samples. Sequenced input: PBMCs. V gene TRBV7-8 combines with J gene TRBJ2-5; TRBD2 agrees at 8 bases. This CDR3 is CASSGPGLGGQETQYF. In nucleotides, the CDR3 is TGTGCCAGCAGCGGACCGGGACTAGGGGGCCAAGAGACCCAGTACTTC. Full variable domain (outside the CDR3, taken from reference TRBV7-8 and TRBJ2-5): GAGVSQSPRYKVAKRGQDVALRCDPISGHVSLFWYQQALGQGPEFLTYFQNEAQLDKSGLPSDRFFAERPEGSVSTLKIQRTQQEDSAVYLCASSGPGLGGQETQYFGPGTRLLVL.